The clone carrying this T cell receptor (beta chain) is deemed medium-sized. Its antigen is unknown. The CDR3 runs 18 residues. Germline CDR1 and CDR2: SGHTA and FQGTGA. V shed 1 base, J shed 0 bases, and the junction held 9 bases outside the gene matches. The source of the sample is a study of spatial heterogeneity in lung cancer. Study-level points and caveats: Within tumors, counts of expanded alpha and beta TCRs tracked tumor mutation counts.

TCRdb reprocessed the 5' RACE reads with MiXCR, giving one entry per CDR3 protein. The table has about 6,000 distinct CDR3 sequences, 14% seen once. The sample's time point: sample taken at primary tumor resection. This sequence joins TRBV7-3 and TRBJ2-4; 7 nucleotides line up with TRBD2. Specimen: lung tumor tissue, collected at surgery. The clonotype comes from a male donor with early-stage non-small cell lung cancer. CDR3 nucleotides: TGTGCCAGCAGCTTAAGGGCCCTTACTAGCGTAGCCAAAAACATTCAGTACTTC. It translates to CASSLRALTSVAKNIQYF.